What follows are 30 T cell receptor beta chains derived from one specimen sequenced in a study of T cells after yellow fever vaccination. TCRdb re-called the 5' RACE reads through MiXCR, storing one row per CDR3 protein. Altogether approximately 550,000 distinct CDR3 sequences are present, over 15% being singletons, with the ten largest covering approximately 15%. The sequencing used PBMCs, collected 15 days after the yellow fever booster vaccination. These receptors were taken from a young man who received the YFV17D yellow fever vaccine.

The CDR3 bases are TGTGCCAGCAGATACTCGGGACTAGCCTCCTACGAGCAGTACTTC. This gives the protein CASRYSGLASYEQYF. The chain has TRBV7-2 and TRBJ2-7; 9 bases match TRBD2. The germline V gene has CDR1 SGHTA and CDR2 FQGNSA. J gave up 0 bases and V 6 bases, and 6 bases lay outside the gene matches. The CDR3 has 15 amino acids.

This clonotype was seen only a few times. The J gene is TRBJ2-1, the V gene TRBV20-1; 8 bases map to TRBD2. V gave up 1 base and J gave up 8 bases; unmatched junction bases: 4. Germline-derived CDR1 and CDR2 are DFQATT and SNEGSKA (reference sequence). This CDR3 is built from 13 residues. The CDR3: CSARVGREDEQFF. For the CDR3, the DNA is TGCAGTGCTAGAGTAGGGCGGGAGGATGAGCAGTTCTTC.

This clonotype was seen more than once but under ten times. CDR3 DNA: TGTGCCACCAGTAAGCAGGGGGGAGGAGATACGCAGTATTTT. Amino acid sequence: CATSKQGGGDTQYF. J is TRBJ2-3 and V is TRBV24-1, with D possibly being TRBD1 (7 bases). CDR1 KGHDR and CDR2 SFDVKD come from the germline V gene. The germline V and J ends were trimmed by 6 bases and 5 bases, with 14 bases remaining between them. This CDR3 has 14 residues.

In nucleotides, the CDR3 is TGTGCCAGCAGCTTCCAGGGGAGCGGGAGGGCCGTTGAGCAGTTCTTC. This translates into CASSFQGSGRAVEQFF. V gene TRBV9 combines with J gene TRBJ2-1; 10 bases align to TRBD2. V shed 4 bases and J 9 bases; nucleotides not matched to a gene: 13. CDR1 is SGDLS, CDR2 YYNGEE, per germline. The CDR3 contains 16 residues.

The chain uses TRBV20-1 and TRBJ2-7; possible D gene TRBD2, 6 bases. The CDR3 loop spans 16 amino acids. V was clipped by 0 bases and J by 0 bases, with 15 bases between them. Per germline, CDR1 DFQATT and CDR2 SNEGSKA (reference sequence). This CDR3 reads CSAREARDGSSYEQYF. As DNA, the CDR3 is TGCAGTGCTAGAGAAGCCCGGGACGGGAGCTCCTACGAGCAGTACTTC.

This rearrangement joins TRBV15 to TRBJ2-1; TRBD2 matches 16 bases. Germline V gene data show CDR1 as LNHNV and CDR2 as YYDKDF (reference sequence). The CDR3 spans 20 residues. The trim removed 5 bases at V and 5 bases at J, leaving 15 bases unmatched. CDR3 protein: CATSAYPGTSGRARDNEQFF. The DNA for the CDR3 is TGTGCCACCAGCGCCTACCCAGGGACTAGCGGGAGGGCCCGGGACAATGAGCAGTTCTTC.

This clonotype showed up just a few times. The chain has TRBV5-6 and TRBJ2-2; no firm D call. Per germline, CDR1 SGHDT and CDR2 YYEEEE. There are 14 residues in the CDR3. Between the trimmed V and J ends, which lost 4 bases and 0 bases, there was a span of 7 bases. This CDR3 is CASSRPTNTGELFF. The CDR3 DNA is TGTGCCAGCAGCCGGCCGACGAACACCGGGGAGCTGTTTTTT.

CDR3 residues: CASRASAYNEQFF. The CDR3 DNA sequence: TGCGCCAGCAGGGCGTCGGCCTACAATGAGCAGTTCTTC. The rearrangement links TRBV5-1 to TRBJ2-1; the D is unclear. The germline V and J ends were trimmed by 5 bases and 2 bases, with 8 bases remaining between them. Germline loops: CDR1 SGHRS, CDR2 YFSETQ. The CDR3 is made up of 13 amino acids.

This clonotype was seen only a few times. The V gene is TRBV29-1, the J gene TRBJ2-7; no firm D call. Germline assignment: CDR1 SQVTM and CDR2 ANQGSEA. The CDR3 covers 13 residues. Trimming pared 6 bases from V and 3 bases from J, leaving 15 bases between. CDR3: CSVYPGAHYEQYF. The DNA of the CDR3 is TGCAGCGTGTACCCGGGTGCACACTACGAGCAGTACTTC.

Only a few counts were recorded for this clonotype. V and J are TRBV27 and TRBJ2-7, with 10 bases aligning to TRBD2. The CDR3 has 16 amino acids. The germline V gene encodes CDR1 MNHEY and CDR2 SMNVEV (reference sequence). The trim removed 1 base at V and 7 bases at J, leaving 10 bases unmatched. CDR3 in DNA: TGTGCCAGCAGTTTATTTGGTCTAGCGGGAGTAGGGGAGCAGTACTTC. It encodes CASSLFGLAGVGEQYF.

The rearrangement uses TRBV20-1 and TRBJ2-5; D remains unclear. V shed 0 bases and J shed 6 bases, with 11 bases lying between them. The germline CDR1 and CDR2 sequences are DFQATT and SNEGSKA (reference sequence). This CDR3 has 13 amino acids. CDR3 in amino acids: CSARDGQVKTQYF. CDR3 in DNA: TGCAGTGCTAGAGACGGCCAGGTGAAGACCCAGTACTTC.

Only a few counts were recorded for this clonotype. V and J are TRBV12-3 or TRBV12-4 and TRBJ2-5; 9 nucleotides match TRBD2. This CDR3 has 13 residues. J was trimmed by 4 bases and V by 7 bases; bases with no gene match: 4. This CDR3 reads CASTGTSRETQYF. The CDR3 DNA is TGTGCCAGCACCGGGACTAGCAGAGAGACCCAGTACTTC.

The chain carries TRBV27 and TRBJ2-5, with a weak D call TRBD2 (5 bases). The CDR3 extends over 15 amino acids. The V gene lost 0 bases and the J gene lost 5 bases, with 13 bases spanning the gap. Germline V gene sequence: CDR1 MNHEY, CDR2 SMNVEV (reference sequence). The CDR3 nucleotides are TGTGCCAGCAGTTTATCCCCGGGGAGTATGGAGACCCAGTACTTC. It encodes CASSLSPGSMETQYF.

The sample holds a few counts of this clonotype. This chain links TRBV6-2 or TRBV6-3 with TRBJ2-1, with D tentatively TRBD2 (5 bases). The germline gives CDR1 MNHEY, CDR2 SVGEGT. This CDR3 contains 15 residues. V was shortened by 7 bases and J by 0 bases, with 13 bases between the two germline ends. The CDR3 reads CASKERISSYNEQFF. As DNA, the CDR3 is TGTGCCAGCAAGGAGCGGATCAGCTCCTACAATGAGCAGTTCTTC.

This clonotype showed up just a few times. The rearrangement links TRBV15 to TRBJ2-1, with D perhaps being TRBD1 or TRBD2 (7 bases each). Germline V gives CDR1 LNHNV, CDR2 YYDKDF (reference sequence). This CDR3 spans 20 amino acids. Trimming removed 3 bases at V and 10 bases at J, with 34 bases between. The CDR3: CATSSPRDSLFPGREIEQFF. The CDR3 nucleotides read TGTGCCACCAGCAGCCCCCGGGACAGCCTGTTCCCGGGGCGGGAGATCGAGCAGTTCTTC.

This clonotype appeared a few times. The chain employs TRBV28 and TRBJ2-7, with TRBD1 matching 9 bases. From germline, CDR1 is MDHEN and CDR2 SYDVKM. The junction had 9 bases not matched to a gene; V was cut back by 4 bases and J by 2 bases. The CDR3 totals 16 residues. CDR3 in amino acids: CASSSRSRTGAYEQYF. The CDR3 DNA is TGTGCCAGCAGTTCGAGATCTAGGACAGGGGCCTACGAGCAGTACTTC.

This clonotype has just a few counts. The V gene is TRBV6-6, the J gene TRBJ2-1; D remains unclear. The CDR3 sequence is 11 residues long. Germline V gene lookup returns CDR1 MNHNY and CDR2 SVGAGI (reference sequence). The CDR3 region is CAGRSYNEQFF. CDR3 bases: TGTGCGGGCCGCTCCTACAATGAGCAGTTCTTC.

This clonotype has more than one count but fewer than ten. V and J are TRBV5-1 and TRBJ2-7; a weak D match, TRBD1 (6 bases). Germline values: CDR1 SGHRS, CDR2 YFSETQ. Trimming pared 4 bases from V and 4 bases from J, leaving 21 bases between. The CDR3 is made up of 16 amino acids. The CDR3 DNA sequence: TGCGCCAGCAGCGATACCGGGACACCATATACTTACGAGCAGTACTTC. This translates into CASSDTGTPYTYEQYF.

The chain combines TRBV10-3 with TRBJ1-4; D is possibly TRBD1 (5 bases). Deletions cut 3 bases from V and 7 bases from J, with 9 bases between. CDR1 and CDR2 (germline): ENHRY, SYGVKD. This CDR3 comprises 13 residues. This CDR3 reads CAISEFGGEKLFF. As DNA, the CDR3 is TGTGCCATCAGTGAATTTGGGGGTGAAAAACTGTTTTTT.

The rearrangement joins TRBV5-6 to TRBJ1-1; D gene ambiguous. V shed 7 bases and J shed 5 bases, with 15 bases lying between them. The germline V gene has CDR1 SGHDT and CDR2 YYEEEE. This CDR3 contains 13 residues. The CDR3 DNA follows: TGTGCCAGCGGCAGAAGGCTAGGGACTGAAGCTTTCTTT. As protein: CASGRRLGTEAFF.

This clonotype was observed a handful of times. The CDR3 is CASSNPGAYEQYF. CDR3 sequence (DNA): TGTGCCAGTAGTAACCCAGGGGCCTACGAGCAGTACTTC. The V and J genes are TRBV19 and TRBJ2-7; possibly TRBD1 for D (6 bases). V shed 4 bases and J shed 2 bases, with 9 bases lying between them. This CDR3 is built from 13 residues. The germline CDR1 and CDR2 sequences are LNHDA and SQIVND (reference sequence).

The CDR3 coding sequence is TGTGCCAGCAGCCAAGATAACCGGCCATTGAGTGTGCAGTATTTT. Translation gives CASSQDNRPLSVQYF. The chain uses TRBV14 and TRBJ2-3; D is unclear. The V end lost 0 bases, the J end lost 11 bases, and 18 bases lay between the germline ends. This CDR3 comprises 15 residues. Germline assignment: CDR1 SGHDN and CDR2 FVKESK. Drawing the rest from reference TRBV14 and TRBJ2-3, the complete variable domain is EAGVTQFPSHSVIEKGQTVTLRCDPISGHDNLYWYRRVMGKEIKFLLHFVKESKQDESGMPNNRFLAERTGGTYSTLKVQPAELEDSGVYFCASSQDNRPLSVQYFGPGTRLTVL.

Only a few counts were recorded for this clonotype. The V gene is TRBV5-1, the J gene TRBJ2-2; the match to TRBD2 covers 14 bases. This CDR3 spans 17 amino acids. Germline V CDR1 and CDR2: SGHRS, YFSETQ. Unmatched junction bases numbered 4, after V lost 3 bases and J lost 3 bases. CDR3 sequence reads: CASSSQGLAGDTGELFF. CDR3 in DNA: TGCGCCAGCAGCTCTCAGGGACTAGCGGGAGACACCGGGGAGCTGTTTTTT.

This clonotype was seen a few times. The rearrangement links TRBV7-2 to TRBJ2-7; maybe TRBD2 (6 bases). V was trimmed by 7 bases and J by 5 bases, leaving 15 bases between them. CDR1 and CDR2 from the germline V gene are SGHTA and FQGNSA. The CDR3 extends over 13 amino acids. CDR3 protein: CASKEGGGDEQYF. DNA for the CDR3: TGTGCCAGCAAAGAGGGAGGCGGCGACGAGCAGTACTTC. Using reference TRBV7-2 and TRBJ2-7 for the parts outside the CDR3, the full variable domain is GAGVSQSPSNKVTEKGKDVELRCDPISGHTALYWYRQSLGQGLEFLIYFQGNSAPDKSGLPSDRFSAERTGGSVSTLTIQRTQQEDSAVYLCASKEGGGDEQYFGPGTRLTVT.

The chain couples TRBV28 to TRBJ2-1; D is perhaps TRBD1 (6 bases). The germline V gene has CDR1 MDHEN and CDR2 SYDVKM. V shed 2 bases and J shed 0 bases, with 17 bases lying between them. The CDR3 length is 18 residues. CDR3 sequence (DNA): TGTGCCAGCAGTTTAGCGCAGGGGAGAGGGGGCTCCTACAATGAGCAGTTCTTC. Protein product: CASSLAQGRGGSYNEQFF.

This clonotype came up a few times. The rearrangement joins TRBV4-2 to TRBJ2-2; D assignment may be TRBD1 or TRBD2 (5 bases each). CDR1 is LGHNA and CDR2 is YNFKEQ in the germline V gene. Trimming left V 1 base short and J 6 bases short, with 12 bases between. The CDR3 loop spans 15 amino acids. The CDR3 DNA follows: TGTGCCAGCAGCCAAGCTGGGGGAGCTGCCGGGGAGCTGTTTTTT. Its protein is CASSQAGGAAGELFF.

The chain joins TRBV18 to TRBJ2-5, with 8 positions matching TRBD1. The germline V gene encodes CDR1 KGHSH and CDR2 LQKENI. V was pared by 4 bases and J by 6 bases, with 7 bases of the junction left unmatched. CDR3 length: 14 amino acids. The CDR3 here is CASSQGTGVKTQYF. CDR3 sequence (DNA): TGTGCCAGCTCACAAGGGACAGGCGTTAAGACCCAGTACTTC.

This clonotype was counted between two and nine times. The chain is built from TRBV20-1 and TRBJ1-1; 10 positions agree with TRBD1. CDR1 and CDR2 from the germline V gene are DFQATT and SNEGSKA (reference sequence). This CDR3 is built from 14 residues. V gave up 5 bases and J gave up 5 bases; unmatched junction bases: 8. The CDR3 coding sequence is TGCAGTGCTGACCCCGGGACAGGGGTGACTGAAGCTTTCTTT. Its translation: CSADPGTGVTEAFF.

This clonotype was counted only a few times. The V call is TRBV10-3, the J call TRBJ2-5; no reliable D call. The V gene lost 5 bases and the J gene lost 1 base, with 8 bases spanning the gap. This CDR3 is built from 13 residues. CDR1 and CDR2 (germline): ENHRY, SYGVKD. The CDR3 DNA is TGTGCCATCAGTTTACAGCCCCAAGAGACCCAGTACTTC. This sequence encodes CAISLQPQETQYF.

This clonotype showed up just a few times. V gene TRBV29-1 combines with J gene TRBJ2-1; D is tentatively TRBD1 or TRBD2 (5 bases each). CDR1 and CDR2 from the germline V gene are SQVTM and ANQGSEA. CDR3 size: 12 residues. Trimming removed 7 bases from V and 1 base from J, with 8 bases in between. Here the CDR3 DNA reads TGCAGCGCTGAGGGGTCCTACAATGAGCAGTTCTTC. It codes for CSAEGSYNEQFF.